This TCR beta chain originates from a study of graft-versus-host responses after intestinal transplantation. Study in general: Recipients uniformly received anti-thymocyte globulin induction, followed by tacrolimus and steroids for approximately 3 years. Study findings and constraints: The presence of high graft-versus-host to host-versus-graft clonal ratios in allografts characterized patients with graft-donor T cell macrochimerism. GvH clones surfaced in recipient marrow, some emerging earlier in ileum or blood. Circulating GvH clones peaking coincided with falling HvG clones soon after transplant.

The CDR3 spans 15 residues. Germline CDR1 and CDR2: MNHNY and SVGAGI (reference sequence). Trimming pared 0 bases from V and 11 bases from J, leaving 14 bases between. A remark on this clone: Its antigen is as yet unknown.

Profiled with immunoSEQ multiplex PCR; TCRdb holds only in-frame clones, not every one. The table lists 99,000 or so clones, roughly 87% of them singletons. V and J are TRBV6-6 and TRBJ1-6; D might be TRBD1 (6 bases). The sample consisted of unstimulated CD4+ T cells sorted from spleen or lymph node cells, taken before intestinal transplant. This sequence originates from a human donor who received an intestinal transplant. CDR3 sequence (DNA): TGTGCCAGCAGTTACTCGAGGGGGGAATTGGCACCCCTCCACTTT. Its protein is CASSYSRGELAPLHF.